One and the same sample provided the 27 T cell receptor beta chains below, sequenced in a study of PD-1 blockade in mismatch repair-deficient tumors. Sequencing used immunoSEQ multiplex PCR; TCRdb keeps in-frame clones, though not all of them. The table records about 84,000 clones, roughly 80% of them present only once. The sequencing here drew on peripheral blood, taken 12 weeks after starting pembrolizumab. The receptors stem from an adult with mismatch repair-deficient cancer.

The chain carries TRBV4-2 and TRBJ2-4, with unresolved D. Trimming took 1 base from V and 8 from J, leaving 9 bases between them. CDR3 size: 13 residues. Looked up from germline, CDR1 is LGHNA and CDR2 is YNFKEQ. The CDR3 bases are TGTGCCAGCAGCCAAGTGGCCCAAGACATTCAGTACTTC. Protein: CASSQVAQDIQYF.

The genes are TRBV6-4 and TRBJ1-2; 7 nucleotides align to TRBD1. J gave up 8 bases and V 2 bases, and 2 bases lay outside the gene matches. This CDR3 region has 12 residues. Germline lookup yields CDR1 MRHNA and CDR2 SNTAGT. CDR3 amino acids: CASSDRDRGYTF. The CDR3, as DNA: TGTGCCAGCAGTGACCGGGACAGAGGCTACACCTTC.

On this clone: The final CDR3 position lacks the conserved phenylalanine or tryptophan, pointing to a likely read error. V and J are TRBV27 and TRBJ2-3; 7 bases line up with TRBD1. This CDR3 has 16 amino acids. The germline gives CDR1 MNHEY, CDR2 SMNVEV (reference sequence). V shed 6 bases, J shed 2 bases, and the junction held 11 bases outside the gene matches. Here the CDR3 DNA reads TGTGCCAGCAGCGTAAACAGGGGACACCCCACAGATACGCAGTATTCT. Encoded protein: CASSVNRGHPTDTQYS.

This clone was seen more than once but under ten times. CDR3 in amino acids: CASSQDLPQGYTF. Written as DNA, the CDR3 is TGTGCCAGCAGCCAAGACCTACCGCAGGGCTACACCTTC. The V call is TRBV4-2, the J call TRBJ1-2, with D uncertain. The germline V gene has CDR1 LGHNA and CDR2 YNFKEQ. CDR3 size: 13 residues. The V end was cut by 0 bases, the J end by 8 bases, with 10 bases between.

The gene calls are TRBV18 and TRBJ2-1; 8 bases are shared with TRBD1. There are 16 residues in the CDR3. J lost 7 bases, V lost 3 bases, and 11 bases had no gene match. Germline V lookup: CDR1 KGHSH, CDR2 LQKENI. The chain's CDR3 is CASSPGGRGPRNEQFF. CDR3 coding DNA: TGTGCCAGCTCACCCGGCGGCAGGGGGCCTCGGAATGAGCAGTTCTTC.

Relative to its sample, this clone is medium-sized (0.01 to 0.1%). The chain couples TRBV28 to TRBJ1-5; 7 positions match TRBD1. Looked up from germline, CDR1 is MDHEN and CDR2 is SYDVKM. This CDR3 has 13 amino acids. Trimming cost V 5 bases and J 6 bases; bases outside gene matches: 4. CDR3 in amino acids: CASSRQGSQPQHF. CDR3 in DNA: TGTGCCAGCAGTCGACAGGGTAGTCAGCCCCAGCATTTT.

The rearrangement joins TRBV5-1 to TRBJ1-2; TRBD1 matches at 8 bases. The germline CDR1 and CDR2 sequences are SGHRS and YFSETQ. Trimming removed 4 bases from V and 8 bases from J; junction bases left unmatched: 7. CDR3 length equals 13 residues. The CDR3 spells CASSVTGVEGYTF. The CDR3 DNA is TGCGCCAGCAGCGTGACAGGGGTGGAAGGCTACACCTTC.

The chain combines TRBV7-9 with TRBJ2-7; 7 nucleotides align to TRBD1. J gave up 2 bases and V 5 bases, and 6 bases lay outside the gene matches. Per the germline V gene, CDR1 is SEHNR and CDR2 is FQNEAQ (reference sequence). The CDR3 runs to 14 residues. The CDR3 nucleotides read TGTGCCAGCAGCCCATTGGACAGGACCTACGAGCAGTACTTC. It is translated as CASSPLDRTYEQYF.

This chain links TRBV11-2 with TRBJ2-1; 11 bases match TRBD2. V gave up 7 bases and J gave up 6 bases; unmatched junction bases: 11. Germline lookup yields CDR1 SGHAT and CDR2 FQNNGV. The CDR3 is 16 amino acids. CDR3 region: CASTLGSGRALNEQFF. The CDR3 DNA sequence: TGTGCCAGCACCCTGGGTAGCGGGAGGGCCCTCAATGAGCAGTTCTTC.

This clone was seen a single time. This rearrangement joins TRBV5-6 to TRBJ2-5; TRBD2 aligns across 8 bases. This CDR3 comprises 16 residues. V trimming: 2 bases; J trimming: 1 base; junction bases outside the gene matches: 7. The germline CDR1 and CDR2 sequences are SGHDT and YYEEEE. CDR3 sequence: CASSLWLAGIQETQYF. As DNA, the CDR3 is TGTGCCAGCAGCTTATGGCTAGCGGGCATCCAAGAGACCCAGTACTTC. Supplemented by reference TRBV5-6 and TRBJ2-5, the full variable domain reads DAGVTQSPTHLIKTRGQQVTLRCSPKSGHDTVSWYQQALGQGPQFIFQYYEEEERQRGNFPDRFSGHQFPNYSSELNVNALLLGDSALYLCASSLWLAGIQETQYFGPGTRLLVL.

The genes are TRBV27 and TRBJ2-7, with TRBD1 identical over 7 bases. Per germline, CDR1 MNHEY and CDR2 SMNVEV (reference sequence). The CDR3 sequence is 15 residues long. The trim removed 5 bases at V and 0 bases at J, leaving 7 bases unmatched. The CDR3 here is CASSLDGQVSYEQYF. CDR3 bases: TGTGCCAGCAGTCTTGACGGACAGGTCTCCTACGAGCAGTACTTC.

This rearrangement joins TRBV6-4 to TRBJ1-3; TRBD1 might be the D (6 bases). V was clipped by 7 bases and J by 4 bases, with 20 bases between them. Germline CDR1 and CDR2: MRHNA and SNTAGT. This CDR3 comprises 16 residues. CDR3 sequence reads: CASIYKPRGTGNTIYF. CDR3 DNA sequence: TGTGCCAGCATCTATAAACCCCGGGGGACAGGAAACACCATATATTTT.

CDR3 coding DNA: TGTGCCAGCAGCTGGGGACTAGCGGCAAACTACGAGCAGTACTTC. Its translation: CASSWGLAANYEQYF. V gene TRBV5-4 combines with J gene TRBJ2-7; 11 bases are shared with TRBD2. V gave up 3 bases and J gave up 3 bases; unmatched junction bases: 5. CDR3 length: 15 amino acids. Germline V gene lookup returns CDR1 SGHNT and CDR2 YYREEE (reference sequence).

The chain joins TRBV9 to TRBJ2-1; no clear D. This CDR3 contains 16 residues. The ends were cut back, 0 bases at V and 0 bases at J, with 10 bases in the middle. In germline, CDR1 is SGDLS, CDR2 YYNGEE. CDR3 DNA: TGTGCCAGCAGCGTAGTTCCCGGAAGCTCCTACAATGAGCAGTTCTTC. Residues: CASSVVPGSSYNEQFF.

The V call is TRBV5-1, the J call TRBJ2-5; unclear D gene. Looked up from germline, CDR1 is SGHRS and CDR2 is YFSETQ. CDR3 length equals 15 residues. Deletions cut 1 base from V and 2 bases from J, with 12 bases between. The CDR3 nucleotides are TGCGCCAGCAGCTTGTCCCTAGGCCCACAAGAGACCCAGTACTTC. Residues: CASSLSLGPQETQYF.

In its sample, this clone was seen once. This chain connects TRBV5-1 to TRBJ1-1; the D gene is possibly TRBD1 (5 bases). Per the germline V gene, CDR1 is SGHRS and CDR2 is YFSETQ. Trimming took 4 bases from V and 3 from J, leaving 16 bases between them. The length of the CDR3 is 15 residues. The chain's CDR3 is CASSATDKGYTEAFF. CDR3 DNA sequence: TGCGCCAGCAGCGCGACAGATAAGGGGTACACTGAAGCTTTCTTT.

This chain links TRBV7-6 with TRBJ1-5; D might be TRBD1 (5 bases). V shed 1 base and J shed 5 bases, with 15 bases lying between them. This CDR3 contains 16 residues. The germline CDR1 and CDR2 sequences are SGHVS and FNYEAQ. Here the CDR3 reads CASSLVPLGGDQPQHF. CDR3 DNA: TGTGCCAGCAGCTTAGTACCTCTTGGGGGGGATCAGCCCCAGCATTTT.

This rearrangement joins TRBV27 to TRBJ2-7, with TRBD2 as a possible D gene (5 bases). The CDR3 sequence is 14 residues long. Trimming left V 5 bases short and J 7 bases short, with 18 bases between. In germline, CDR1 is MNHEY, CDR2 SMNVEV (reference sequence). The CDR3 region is CASSPGNGGEEQYF. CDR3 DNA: TGTGCCAGCAGTCCCGGGAACGGTGGAGAGGAGCAGTACTTC.

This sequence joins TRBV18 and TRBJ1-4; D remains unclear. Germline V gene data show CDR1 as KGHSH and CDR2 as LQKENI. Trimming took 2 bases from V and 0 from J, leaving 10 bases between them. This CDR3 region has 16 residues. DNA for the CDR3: TGTGCCAGCTCACCAGAGATGGCAGCAACTAATGAAAAACTGTTTTTT. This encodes CASSPEMAATNEKLFF.

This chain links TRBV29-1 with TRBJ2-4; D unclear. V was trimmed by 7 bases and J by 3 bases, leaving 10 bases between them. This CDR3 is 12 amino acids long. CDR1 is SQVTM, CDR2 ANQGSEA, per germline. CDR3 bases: TGCAGCGAGATGGATGACAAAAACATTCAGTACTTC. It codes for CSEMDDKNIQYF.

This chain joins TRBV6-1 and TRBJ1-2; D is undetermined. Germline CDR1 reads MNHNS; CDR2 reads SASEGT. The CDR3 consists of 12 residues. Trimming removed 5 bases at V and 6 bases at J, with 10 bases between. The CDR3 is CASSPTGNGYTF. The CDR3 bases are TGTGCCAGCAGTCCGACGGGCAATGGCTACACCTTC.

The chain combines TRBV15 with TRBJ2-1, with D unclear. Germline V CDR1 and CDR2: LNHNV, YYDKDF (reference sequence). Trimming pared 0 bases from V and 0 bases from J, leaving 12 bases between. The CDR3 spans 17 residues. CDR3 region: CATSRDQPESSYNEQFF. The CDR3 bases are TGTGCCACCAGCAGAGATCAACCTGAGAGCTCCTACAATGAGCAGTTCTTC. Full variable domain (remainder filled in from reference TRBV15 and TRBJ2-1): DAMVIQNPRYQVTQFGKPVTLSCSQTLNHNVMYWYQQKSSQAPKLLFHYYDKDFNNEADTPDNFQSRRPNTSFCFLDIRSPGLGDTAMYLCATSRDQPESSYNEQFFGPGTRLTVL.

The CDR3 loop reads CASSKSTGVWMNTEAFF. DNA for the CDR3: TGTGCCAGCAGCAAAAGTACGGGGGTATGGATGAACACTGAAGCTTTCTTT. This rearrangement joins TRBV21-1 to TRBJ1-1. TRBV21-1 is noted as a pseudogene. The CDR3 length is 17 residues.

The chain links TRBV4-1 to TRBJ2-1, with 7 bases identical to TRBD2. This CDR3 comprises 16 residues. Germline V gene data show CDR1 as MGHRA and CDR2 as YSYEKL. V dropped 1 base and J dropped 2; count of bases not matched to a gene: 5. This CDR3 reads CASSQADGGTYNEQFF. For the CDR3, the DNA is TGCGCCAGCAGCCAAGCCGACGGGGGGACCTACAATGAGCAGTTCTTC.

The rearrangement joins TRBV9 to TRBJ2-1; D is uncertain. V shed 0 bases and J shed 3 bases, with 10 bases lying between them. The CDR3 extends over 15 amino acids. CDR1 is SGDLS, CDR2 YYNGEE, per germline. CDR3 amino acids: CASSVEFALYNEQFF. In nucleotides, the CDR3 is TGTGCCAGCAGCGTAGAGTTTGCCCTCTACAATGAGCAGTTCTTC.

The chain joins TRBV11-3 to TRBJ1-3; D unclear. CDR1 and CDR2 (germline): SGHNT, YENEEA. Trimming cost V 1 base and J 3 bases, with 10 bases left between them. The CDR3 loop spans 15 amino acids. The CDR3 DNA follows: TGTGCCAGCAGCTTAGTGAGTCGGAGTGGAAACACCATATATTTT. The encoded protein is CASSLVSRSGNTIYF. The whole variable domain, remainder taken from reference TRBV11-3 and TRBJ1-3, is EAGVVQSPRYKIIEKKQPVAFWCNPISGHNTLYWYLQNLGQGPELLIRYENEEAVDDSQLPKDRFSAERLKGVDSTLKIQPAELGDSAVYLCASSLVSRSGNTIYFGEGSWLTVV.

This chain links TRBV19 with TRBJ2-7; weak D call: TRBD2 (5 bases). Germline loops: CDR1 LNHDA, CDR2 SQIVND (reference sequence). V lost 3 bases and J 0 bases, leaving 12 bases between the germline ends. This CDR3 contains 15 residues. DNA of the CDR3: TGTGCCAGTAGTATGGGGTGGAGGAGCTCCTACGAGCAGTACTTC. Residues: CASSMGWRSSYEQYF.